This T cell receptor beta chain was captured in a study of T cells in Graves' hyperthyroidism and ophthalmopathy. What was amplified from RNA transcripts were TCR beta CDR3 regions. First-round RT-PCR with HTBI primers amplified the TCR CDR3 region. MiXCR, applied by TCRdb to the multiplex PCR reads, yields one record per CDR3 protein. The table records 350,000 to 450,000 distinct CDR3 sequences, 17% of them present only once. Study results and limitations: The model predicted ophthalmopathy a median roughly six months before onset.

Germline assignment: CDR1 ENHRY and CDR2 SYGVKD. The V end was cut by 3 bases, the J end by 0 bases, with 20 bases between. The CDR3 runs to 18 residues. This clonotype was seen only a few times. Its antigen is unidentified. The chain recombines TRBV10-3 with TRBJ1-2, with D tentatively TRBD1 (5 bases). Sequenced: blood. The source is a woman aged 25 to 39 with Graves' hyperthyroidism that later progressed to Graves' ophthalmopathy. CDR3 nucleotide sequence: TGTGCCATCAGTGATTCTGGGGCACTTACCAGAGCTAACTATGGCTACACCTTC. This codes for CAISDSGALTRANYGYTF.